The text below deals with one TCR beta chain. What it recognizes is unknown. These data come from a study of cytotoxic CD8 clonotypes in ibrutinib-treated CLL. Researchers set a sequencing depth target of 1 in 200,000 to 1 in 1 million T cells. Sequencing was performed with immunoSEQ multiplex PCR; in TCRdb, only in-frame clones are kept and a portion is missing. The table includes more than 200,000 clones, roughly 70% detected once. With cryopreserved PBMCs as the source, 1.5 to 2.5 micrograms of genomic DNA went to TCR beta libraries. V lost 1 base and J 4 bases, leaving 17 bases between the germline ends. The CDR3 has 18 amino acids. Per germline, CDR1 MDHEN and CDR2 SYDVKM. The study's findings and limits: Public clonotypes, found uncommonly, either contracted or stayed stable on treatment.

Sequencing used PBMCs, obtained after 24 months of ibrutinib treatment. V gene TRBV28 combines with J gene TRBJ2-6; D may be TRBD2 (7 bases). This clonotype was sampled from a human donor with chronic lymphocytic leukemia. CDR3 in DNA: TGTGCCAGCAGTTTATCTTTCGGGGGGCTTACAGGGGCCAACGTCCTGACTTTC. Amino acids: CASSLSFGGLTGANVLTF.